This TCR beta chain emerged from a study of PD-1 blockade in classical Hodgkin lymphoma. Whole-study context: Once every 2 weeks, patients received intravenous nivolumab at 3 mg/kg.

Noted time point: cycle 4 day 1 (C4D1), after less than 7 weeks of nivolumab. All the patients suffered relapse after autologous stem cell transplantation, and brentuximab vedotin exposure differed. Study-wide results and limits: TCR diversity rose significantly by C4D1 in CD4+ but not CD8+ cells. Excluded were patients who started nivolumab under 1 year after ASCT, a group that had lower diversity.

Concerning this clone itself: Its antigen remains unidentified.

This CDR3 is built from 15 residues. The V end lost 5 bases, the J end lost 4 bases, and 16 bases lay between the germline ends. CDR1 is LNHDA, CDR2 SQIVND, per germline (reference sequence). The method was immunoSEQ multiplex PCR; TCRdb's version includes in-frame clones alone and lacks a portion of them. The table has over 50,000 clones, roughly 87% seen once. The sequencing here drew on peripheral blood mononuclear cells (PBMCs), taken before the fourth cycle of nivolumab. The source is a human donor with classical Hodgkin lymphoma. The genes are TRBV19 and TRBJ2-3, with D maybe TRBD1 (6 bases). Written as DNA, the CDR3 is TGTGCCAGTAGTCCCCAAACAGGGTCGTCAGATACGCAGTATTTT. Translation: CASSPQTGSSDTQYF.